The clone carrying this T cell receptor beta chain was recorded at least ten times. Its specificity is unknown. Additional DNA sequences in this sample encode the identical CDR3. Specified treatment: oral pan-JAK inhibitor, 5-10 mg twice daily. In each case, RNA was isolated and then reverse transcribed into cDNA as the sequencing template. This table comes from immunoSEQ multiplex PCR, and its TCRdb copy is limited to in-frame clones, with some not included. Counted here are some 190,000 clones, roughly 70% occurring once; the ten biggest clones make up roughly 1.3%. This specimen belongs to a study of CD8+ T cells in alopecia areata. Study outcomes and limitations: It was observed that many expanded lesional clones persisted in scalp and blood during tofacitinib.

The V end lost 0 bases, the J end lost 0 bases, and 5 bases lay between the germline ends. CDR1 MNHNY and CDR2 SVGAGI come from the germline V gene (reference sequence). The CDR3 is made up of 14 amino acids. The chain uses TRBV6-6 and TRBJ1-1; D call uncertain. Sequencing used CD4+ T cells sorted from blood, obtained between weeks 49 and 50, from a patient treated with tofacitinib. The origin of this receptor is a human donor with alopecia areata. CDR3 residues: CASSYSGLNTEAFF. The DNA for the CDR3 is TGTGCCAGCAGTTACTCGGGCTTGAACACTGAAGCTTTCTTT.